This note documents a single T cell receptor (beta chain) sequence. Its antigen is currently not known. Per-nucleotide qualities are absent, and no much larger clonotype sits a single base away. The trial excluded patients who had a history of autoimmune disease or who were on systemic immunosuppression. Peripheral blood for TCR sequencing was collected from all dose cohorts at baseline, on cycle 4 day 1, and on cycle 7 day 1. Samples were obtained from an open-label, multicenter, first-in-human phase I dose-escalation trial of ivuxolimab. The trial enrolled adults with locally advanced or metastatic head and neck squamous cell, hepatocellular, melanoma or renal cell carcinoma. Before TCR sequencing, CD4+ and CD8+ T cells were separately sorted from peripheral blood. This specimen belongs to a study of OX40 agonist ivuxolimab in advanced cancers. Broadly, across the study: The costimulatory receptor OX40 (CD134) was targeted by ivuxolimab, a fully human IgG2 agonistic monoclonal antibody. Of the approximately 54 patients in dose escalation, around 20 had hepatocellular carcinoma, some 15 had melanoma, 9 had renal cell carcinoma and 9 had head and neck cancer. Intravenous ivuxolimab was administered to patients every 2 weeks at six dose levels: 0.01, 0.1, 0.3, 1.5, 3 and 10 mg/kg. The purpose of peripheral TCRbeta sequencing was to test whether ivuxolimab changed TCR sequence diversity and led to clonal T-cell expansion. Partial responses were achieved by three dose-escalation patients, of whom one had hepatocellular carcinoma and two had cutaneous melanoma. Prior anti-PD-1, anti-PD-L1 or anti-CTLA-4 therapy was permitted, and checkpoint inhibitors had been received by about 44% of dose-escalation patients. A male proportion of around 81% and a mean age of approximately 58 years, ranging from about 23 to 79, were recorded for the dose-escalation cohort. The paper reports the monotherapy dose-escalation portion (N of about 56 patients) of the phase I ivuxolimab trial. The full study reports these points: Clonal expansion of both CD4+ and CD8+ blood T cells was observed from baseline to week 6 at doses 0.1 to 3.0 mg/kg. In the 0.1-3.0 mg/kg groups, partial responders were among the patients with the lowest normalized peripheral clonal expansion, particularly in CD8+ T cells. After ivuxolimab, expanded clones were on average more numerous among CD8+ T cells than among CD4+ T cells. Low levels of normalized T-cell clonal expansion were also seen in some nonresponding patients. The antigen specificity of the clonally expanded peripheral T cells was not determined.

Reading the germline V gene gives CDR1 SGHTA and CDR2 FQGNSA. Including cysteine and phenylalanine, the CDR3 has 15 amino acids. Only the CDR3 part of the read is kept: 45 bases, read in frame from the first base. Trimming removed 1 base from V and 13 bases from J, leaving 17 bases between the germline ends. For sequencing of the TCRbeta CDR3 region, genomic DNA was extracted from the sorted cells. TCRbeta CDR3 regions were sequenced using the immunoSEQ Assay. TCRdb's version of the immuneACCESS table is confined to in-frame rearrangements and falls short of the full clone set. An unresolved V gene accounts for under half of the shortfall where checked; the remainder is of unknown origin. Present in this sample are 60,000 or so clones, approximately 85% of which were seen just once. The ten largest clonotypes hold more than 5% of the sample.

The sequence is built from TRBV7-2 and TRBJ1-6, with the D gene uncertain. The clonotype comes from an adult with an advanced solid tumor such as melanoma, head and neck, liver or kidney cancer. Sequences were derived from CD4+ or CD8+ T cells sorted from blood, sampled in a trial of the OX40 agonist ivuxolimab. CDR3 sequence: CASSLGWQFLKPLHF. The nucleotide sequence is TGTGCCAGCAGCTTAGGATGGCAGTTTCTTAAGCCCCTCCACTTT.